This T cell receptor beta chain is from a study of T cell responses to AZD1222 COVID-19 vaccine. General study results and limits: Donors were mostly white British, more females; clonal diversity possibly underestimated.

Germline lookup yields CDR1 MRHNA and CDR2 SNTAGT. There are 16 residues in the CDR3. V gave up 0 bases and J gave up 2 bases; unmatched junction bases: 3. Only in-frame clones appear in the TCRdb table, and some are missing; sequencing was by immunoSEQ multiplex PCR. The sample holds 100,000 to 110,000 clones; about 83% are singletons and the top ten take approximately 15%. This clone was recorded many times. The target antigen is unknown. The J gene is TRBJ2-3, the V gene TRBV6-4; 9 bases fit TRBD2. The receptor was derived from an adult in good health. This specimen consisted of peripheral blood, obtained on day 0 of AZD1222 vaccination. The CDR3 protein is CASSDSAGGNTDTQYF. The CDR3 DNA is TGTGCCAGCAGTGACTCGGCGGGAGGGAACACAGATACGCAGTATTTT.